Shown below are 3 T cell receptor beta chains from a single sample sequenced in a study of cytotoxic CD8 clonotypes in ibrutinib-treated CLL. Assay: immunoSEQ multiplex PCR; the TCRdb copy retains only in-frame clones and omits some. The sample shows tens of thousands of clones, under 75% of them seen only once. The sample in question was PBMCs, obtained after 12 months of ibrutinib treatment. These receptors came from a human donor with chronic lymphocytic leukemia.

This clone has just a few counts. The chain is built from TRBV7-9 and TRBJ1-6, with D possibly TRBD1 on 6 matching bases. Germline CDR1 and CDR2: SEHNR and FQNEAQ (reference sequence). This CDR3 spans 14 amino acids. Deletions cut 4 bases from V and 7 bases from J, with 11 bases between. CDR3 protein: CASSSQGNNSPLHF. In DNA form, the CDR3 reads TGTGCCAGCAGCTCGCAGGGGAACAATTCACCCCTCCACTTT.

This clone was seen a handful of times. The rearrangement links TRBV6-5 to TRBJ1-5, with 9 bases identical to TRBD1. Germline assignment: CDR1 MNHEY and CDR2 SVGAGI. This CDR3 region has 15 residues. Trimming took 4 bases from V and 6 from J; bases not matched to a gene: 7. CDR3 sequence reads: CASSSGQGSGQPQHF. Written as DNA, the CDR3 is TGTGCCAGCAGTTCCGGACAGGGGTCGGGTCAGCCCCAGCATTTT.

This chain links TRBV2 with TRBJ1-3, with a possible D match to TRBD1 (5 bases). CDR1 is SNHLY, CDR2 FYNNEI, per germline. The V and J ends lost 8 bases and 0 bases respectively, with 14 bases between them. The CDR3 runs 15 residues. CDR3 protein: CASRQRSVSGNTIYF. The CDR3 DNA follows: TGTGCCAGCCGACAGCGGTCAGTCTCTGGAAACACCATATATTTT.